The 22 T cell receptor beta chains below were found in one sample sequenced in a study of cytomegalovirus exposure and HLA in healthy donors. Measured with immunoSEQ multiplex PCR; TCRdb has only the in-frame clones, and not every one. The table shows about 57,000 clones, with 80% to 90% occurring only once. The specimen sequenced was PBMCs. These receptors all stem from a woman aged 18-30 years in good health and CMV-seronegative.

V gene TRBV7-9 combines with J gene TRBJ2-3; D gene uncertain. This CDR3 is built from 16 residues. The V gene lost 5 bases and the J gene lost 0 bases, with 15 bases spanning the gap. Germline V gene data show CDR1 as SEHNR and CDR2 as FQNEAQ (reference sequence). The CDR3 nucleotides read TGTGCCAGCAGCCCCCCCTGGCGGCAAAGCACAGATACGCAGTATTTT. Its protein product is CASSPPWRQSTDTQYF.

V gene TRBV28 combines with J gene TRBJ2-1, with 7 bases identical to TRBD1. Unmatched junction bases numbered 13, after V lost 8 bases and J lost 6 bases. CDR3 size: 15 residues. Germline assignment: CDR1 MDHEN and CDR2 SYDVKM. CDR3 residues: CASGLGTAGSNEQFF. CDR3 DNA sequence: TGTGCCAGCGGCCTTGGGACAGCTGGAAGCAATGAGCAGTTCTTC. Drawing the rest from reference TRBV28 and TRBJ2-1, the complete variable domain is DVKVTQSSRYLVKRTGEKVFLECVQDMDHENMFWYRQDPGLGLRLIYFSYDVKMKEKGDIPEGYSVSREKKERFSLILESASTNQTSMYLCASGLGTAGSNEQFFGPGTRLTVL.

V usage is TRBV30 and J usage is TRBJ2-2; 7 bases line up with TRBD1. The CDR3 consists of 14 residues. CDR1 and CDR2 (germline): GTSNPN, SVGIG (reference sequence). V dropped 3 bases and J dropped 0; count of bases not matched to a gene: 1. The CDR3 spells CAWRGQTNTGELFF. Written as DNA, the CDR3 is TGTGCCTGGAGGGGACAGACGAACACCGGGGAGCTGTTTTTT.

The chain has TRBV2 and TRBJ2-7; 7 positions match TRBD1. This CDR3 region has 16 residues. J was trimmed by 3 bases and V by 0 bases; bases with no gene match: 8. Germline CDR1 SNHLY, CDR2 FYNNEI. The CDR3 sequence: CASSEAQVGQDYEQYF. CDR3 nucleotides: TGTGCCAGCAGTGAAGCGCAGGTAGGACAGGACTACGAGCAGTACTTC.

This clone has only one observation. The chain uses TRBV10-2 and TRBJ2-7, with D perhaps matching TRBD2 (7 bases). The V and J ends lost 6 bases and 0 bases respectively, with 15 bases between them. The CDR3 contains 15 residues. CDR1 is WSHSY and CDR2 is SAAADI in the germline V gene. The CDR3 loop reads CASSLGGASSYEQYF. CDR3 DNA sequence: TGCGCCAGCAGCTTAGGGGGGGCGAGCTCCTACGAGCAGTACTTC.

J is TRBJ2-5 and V is TRBV9; 7 positions agree with TRBD1. The DNA end favors TRBJ2-7, so the J call may be wrong. The CDR3 is made up of 15 amino acids. Per germline, CDR1 SGDLS and CDR2 YYNGEE. The CDR3 loop reads CASSADSTGYYEQYF. CDR3 nucleotide sequence: TGTGCCAGCAGCGCCGACTCGACAGGGTACTACGAGCAGTACTTC.

The chain recombines TRBV30 with TRBJ2-3; TRBD2 aligns across 10 bases. J gave up 4 bases and V 5 bases, and 6 bases lay outside the gene matches. The CDR3 sequence is 14 residues long. The germline CDR1 and CDR2 sequences are GTSNPN and SVGIG (reference sequence). CDR3 in DNA: TGTGCCTGGGGCCTAGCGGGAGAAGCAGATACGCAGTATTTT. It yields the protein CAWGLAGEADTQYF.

To note about this clone: One junction end does not reproduce the germline sequence, and a read error may be involved. This chain joins TRBV13 and TRBJ2-1; 7 nucleotides align to TRBD1. Germline V gene sequence: CDR1 PRHDT, CDR2 FYEKMQ (reference sequence). The CDR3 covers 13 residues. The CDR3 DNA reads as TGTGCCAGCAGCCTGTCCCCAGGACAGGAGCGGTTCTTC. Its translation is CASSLSPGQERFF. The whole variable domain, remainder taken from reference TRBV13 and TRBJ2-1, is AAGVIQSPRHLIKEKRETATLKCYPIPRHDTVYWYQQGPGQDPQFLISFYEKMQSDKGSIPDRFSAQQFSDYHSELNMSSLELGDSALYFCASSLSPGQERFFGPGTRLTVL.

The chain is built from TRBV27 and TRBJ2-7, with a weak D call TRBD2 (5 bases). The ends were cut back, 4 bases at V and 2 bases at J, with 6 bases in the middle. The CDR3 is 12 amino acids. The germline CDR1 and CDR2 sequences are MNHEY and SMNVEV (reference sequence). In DNA, the CDR3 is TGTGCCAGCAGTTCGGGGACCTACGAGCAGTACTTC. It yields the protein CASSSGTYEQYF.

This chain connects TRBV10-3 to TRBJ2-6; 7 nucleotides align to TRBD1. Germline loops: CDR1 ENHRY, CDR2 SYGVKD. V shed 4 bases and J 3 bases; nucleotides not matched to a gene: 18. The CDR3 totals 20 residues. The DNA for the CDR3 is TGTGCCATCAGTGGCCGGGCACAGGGGCGTACCTCCGGTGGGGCCAACGTCCTGACTTTC. The encoded protein is CAISGRAQGRTSGGANVLTF.

V usage is TRBV6-6 and J usage is TRBJ2-7, with 7 bases aligning to TRBD1. Trimming at V came to 6 bases and at J to 9 bases, leaving 17 bases not matched to a gene. Germline V lookup: CDR1 MNHNY, CDR2 SVGAGI (reference sequence). The CDR3 extends over 15 amino acids. CDR3 DNA sequence: TGTGCCAGCAGCCCGTCCGGGACAGCGCCTATGGGGCAGTACTTC. Translation: CASSPSGTAPMGQYF.

V and J are TRBV6-5 and TRBJ1-5, with D perhaps matching TRBD1 (6 bases). Germline V gene sequence: CDR1 MNHEY, CDR2 SVGAGI. CDR3 length: 13 amino acids. The V end lost 5 bases, the J end lost 7 bases, and 12 bases lay between the germline ends. This chain's CDR3 is CASSGTGFQPQHF. In DNA, the CDR3 is TGTGCCAGCAGTGGAACAGGGTTCCAGCCCCAGCATTTT.

The chain combines TRBV4-1 with TRBJ2-2, with a weak D call TRBD2 (6 bases). This CDR3 contains 16 residues. Germline CDR1 reads MGHRA; CDR2 reads YSYEKL. Trimming shortened V by 1 base and J by 9 bases, and 18 bases separated the two germline ends. CDR3: CASSQGGVRSSRELFF. In nucleotides, the CDR3 is TGCGCCAGCAGCCAAGGGGGGGTTCGAAGTTCCCGGGAGCTGTTTTTT.

This chain links TRBV5-4 with TRBJ2-3; D ambiguous. Deletions cut 6 bases from V and 1 base from J, with 15 bases between. The CDR3 loop spans 15 amino acids. Germline assignment: CDR1 SGHNT and CDR2 YYREEE (reference sequence). The CDR3 reads CASTLTSSGTDTQYF. The CDR3 DNA follows: TGTGCCAGCACCCTGACTTCCAGCGGCACAGATACGCAGTATTTT.

V and J are TRBV6-1 and TRBJ2-2, with 12 positions matching TRBD2. CDR1 and CDR2 from the germline V gene are MNHNS and SASEGT. V was pared by 7 bases and J by 6 bases, with 6 bases of the junction left unmatched. This CDR3 comprises 15 residues. The CDR3 DNA is TGTGCCAGCACGTTGGCTAGCGGGGGGGCCGGGGAGCTGTTTTTT. Encoded protein: CASTLASGGAGELFF.

The chain uses TRBV5-4 and TRBJ1-1; D possibly corresponds to TRBD1 (6 bases). V was shortened by 3 bases and J by 5 bases, with 17 bases between the two germline ends. Germline CDR1 SGHNT, CDR2 YYREEE (reference sequence). The CDR3 is 15 amino acids. CDR3: CASSSGGPRKTEAFF. CDR3 bases: TGTGCCAGCAGCTCGGGGGGGCCGAGGAAAACTGAAGCTTTCTTT.

The chain combines TRBV5-4 with TRBJ2-2; D is perhaps TRBD1 (5 bases). CDR1 is SGHNT, CDR2 YYREEE, per germline (reference sequence). This CDR3 is 15 amino acids long. Between the trimmed V and J ends, which lost 0 bases and 3 bases, there was a span of 9 bases. CDR3 nucleotide sequence: TGTGCCAGCAGCTTGGTAGGGGTGGACACCGGGGAGCTGTTTTTT. It encodes CASSLVGVDTGELFF.

This clone occurred once. The chain links TRBV5-4 to TRBJ2-7; 8 nucleotides line up with TRBD1. The germline CDR1 and CDR2 sequences are SGHNT and YYREEE (reference sequence). The length of the CDR3 is 15 residues. The trim removed 3 bases at V and 6 bases at J, leaving 11 bases unmatched. Here the CDR3 DNA reads TGTGCCAGCAGCTCCGGGACAGGTTTTGTCCCCGAGCAGTACTTC. Encoded protein: CASSSGTGFVPEQYF.

J is TRBJ1-1 and V is TRBV29-1; a weak D match, TRBD1 (6 bases). The V end lost 7 bases, the J end lost 4 bases, and 16 bases lay between the germline ends. Germline V gene lookup returns CDR1 SQVTM and CDR2 ANQGSEA. CDR3 length: 13 amino acids. The CDR3 bases are TGCAGCGCTTCCACAGGGCTTCGCACTGAAGCTTTCTTT. Its protein is CSASTGLRTEAFF.

This sequence joins TRBV5-1 and TRBJ2-5; 10 bases are shared with TRBD1. V was clipped by 0 bases and J by 5 bases; unmatched bases: 4. This CDR3 is built from 15 residues. Germline values: CDR1 SGHRS, CDR2 YFSETQ. CDR3 sequence: CASSLALDRGETQYF. The CDR3 DNA reads TGCGCCAGCAGCTTGGCCCTGGACAGGGGGGAGACCCAGTACTTC.

Only one count was recorded for this clone. The V and J genes are TRBV28 and TRBJ2-7; 12 bases align to TRBD2. Germline-derived CDR1 and CDR2 are MDHEN and SYDVKM. Losses at the gene ends were 6 bases for V and 4 bases for J; bases not matched to a gene: 7. The CDR3 sequence is 15 residues long. CDR3 coding DNA: TGTGCCAGCAGCCGAACTAGCGGGGGGCTTTACGAGCAGTACTTC. This gives the protein CASSRTSGGLYEQYF.

Here the CDR3 reads CAWSVTAGAPYTF. CDR3 in DNA: TGTGCCTGGAGTGTAACGGCTGGGGCCCCCTATACCTTC. V gene TRBV30 combines with J gene TRBJ1-2; the D gene is possibly TRBD1 (5 bases). Germline V gene sequence: CDR1 GTSNPN, CDR2 SVGIG (reference sequence). The ends were cut back, 0 bases at V and 14 bases at J, with 19 bases in the middle. This CDR3 region has 13 residues.